Listed below are T cell receptor beta chains from one sample, sequenced in a study of blood T cell repertoires in COVID-19. TCRdb's copy holds only in-frame clones and misses some; the assay was immunoSEQ multiplex PCR. Counted here are hundreds of thousands of clones, roughly 91% occurring once; the ten biggest clones make up around 4%. The material sequenced was PBMCs or T cells enriched from blood (not recorded which). Receptors were obtained from a woman in her twenties or thirties who had recovered from COVID-19. The CDR3 runs from the conserved cysteine through the conserved F or W. A D gene is named only where the DNA matches it firmly. Clone size is not always given. Where it is, it says once, few, many or a class for expanded clones.

j_call clone_size v_call d_call cdr3_nt cdr3_aa
TRBJ1-6 few TRBV28 TRBD1 TGTGCCAGCAGTTTAACGGACAGGGTTGATTCACCCCTCCACTTT CASSLTDRVDSPLHF
TRBJ1-1 NA TRBV9 NA TGTGCCAGCAGCGTAGCGGGAAACACTGAAGCTTTCTTT CASSVAGNTEAFF
TRBJ2-3 NA TRBV12-5 NA TGTGCTAGTGGCCCGGCGGGCGGGGATACGCAGTATTTT CASGPAGGDTQYF
TRBJ2-1 NA TRBV6-2/TRBV6-3 NA TGTGCCAGCAGTTACTCGAGGAGGGATGAGCAGTTCTTC CASSYSRRDEQFF
TRBJ1-1 NA TRBV10-3 NA TGTGCCATCAGTGAGACACCCGGGGGGGGGCAAGACACTGAAGCTTTCTTT CAISETPGGGQDTEAFF
TRBJ1-1 NA TRBV28 TRBD1 TGTGCCAGCAGCCCTCAACAGGGGGCCATCACTGAAGCTTTCTTT CASSPQQGAITEAFF
TRBJ2-2 NA TRBV28 NA TGTGCCAGCAGTTTCTTCCAAGGGGGCACCGGGGAGCTGTTTTTT CASSFFQGGTGELFF
TRBJ2-7 NA TRBV7-8 NA TGTGCCAGCAGCGACAGCTACGAGCAGTACTTC CASSDSYEQYF
TRBJ2-1 NA TRBV28 TRBD2 TGTGCCAGCAGTCGCTCCCGGGGTAGCGGGATGCCCTACAATGAGCAGTTCTTC CASSRSRGSGMPYNEQFF
TRBJ1-5 NA TRBV30 TRBD1 TGTGCCTGGGGGTCGCAGGGGGCTAGACAGCCCCAGCATTTT CAWGSQGARQPQHF
TRBJ1-1 NA TRBV4-2 TRBD1 TGTGCCAGCAGCCAAGCTCCTAGAACAGGGGGAGGCACTGAAGCTTTCTTT CASSQAPRTGGGTEAFF
TRBJ1-2 NA TRBV7-9 TRBD1 TGTGCCAGCAGCTCCGGGACAGCCTATGGCTACACCTTC CASSSGTAYGYTF
TRBJ2-7 NA TRBV27 TRBD2 TGTGCCAGCAGTTTAGAAGCTAGCGGTGCCTACGAGCAGTACTTC CASSLEASGAYEQYF
TRBJ2-2 NA TRBV2 NA TGTGCCAGCAGGGGACTCAACACCGGGGAGCTGTTTTTT CASRGLNTGELFF
TRBJ2-1 NA TRBV28 NA TGTGCCAGCAGACGAGACCGGGACTCAAGCTCCTACAATGAGCAGTTCTTC CASRRDRDSSSYNEQFF
TRBJ2-3 NA TRBV9 TRBD2 TGTGCCAGCAGCGTAGGACTAGCGGCCAGCACAGATACGCAGTATTTT CASSVGLAASTDTQYF
TRBJ1-2 NA TRBV7-2 NA TGTGCCAGCAGCTTAGGGCACATAAACTATGGCTACACCTTC CASSLGHINYGYTF
TRBJ1-2 NA TRBV21-1 NA TGTGCCAGCAGCAAGAGGAGGGGTCGCGGCTATGGCTACACCTTC CASSKRRGRGYGYTF
TRBJ1-1 NA TRBV25-1 NA TGTGCCAGCAGTGAAAGGGGATTGTACACTGAAGCTTTCTTT CASSERGLYTEAFF
TRBJ1-2 NA TRBV19 TRBD1 TGTGCCAGTGCCCACCGGAGGGGGCAGAGCTATGGCTACACCTTC CASAHRRGQSYGYTF
TRBJ2-3 NA TRBV9 TRBD2 TGTGCCAGCAGCGCGGGAACTAGCGCATGGGACGCAGATACGCAGTATTTT CASSAGTSAWDADTQYF
TRBJ2-1 NA TRBV3-1/TRBV3-2 TRBD2 TGTGCCAGCAGCCGGCTTAGCGGGAGCTACAATGAGCAGTTCTTC CASSRLSGSYNEQFF
TRBJ2-7 NA TRBV6-5 TRBD1 TGTGCCAGCTCTGACAGGGGGCGAGGGGAGCAGTACTTC CASSDRGRGEQYF
TRBJ1-2 once TRBV4-1 TRBD1 TGCGCCAGCAGCTCGCATTTGGGACAGGAGGCGGTCGGCTACACCTTC CASSSHLGQEAVGYTF
TRBJ2-3 NA TRBV18 NA TGTGCCAGCTCACGAGGGAATCCAACAGATACGCAGTATTTT CASSRGNPTDTQYF
TRBJ2-7 NA TRBV28 TRBD2 TGTGCCAGCAGTTTGGGGGGTGAGACTAGCGTAAACGAGCAGTACTTC CASSLGGETSVNEQYF
TRBJ2-5 NA TRBV13 NA TGTGCCAGCAGCTTAGCGCCAGGGAATAGGGGCCAGTACTTC CASSLAPGNRGQYF
TRBJ2-3 NA TRBV7-6 TRBD2 TGTGCCAGCAGCGATATTGGCGGGAGCGGGGATACGCAGTATTTT CASSDIGGSGDTQYF
TRBJ1-1 NA TRBV24-1 NA TGTGCCACCAGTGACTCACATATGAACACTGAAGCTTTCTTT CATSDSHMNTEAFF
TRBJ2-7 NA TRBV28 NA TGTGCCAGCAGACGCCTAGCGAGACCGAACTACGAGCAGTACTTC CASRRLARPNYEQYF
TRBJ2-5 once TRBV5-8 NA TGTGCCAGCAGCTCCCGCCAGGGTATTGCGACCCAGTACTTC CASSSRQGIATQYF
TRBJ1-1 NA TRBV14 NA TGTGCCAGCAGCCAACCTGACTGGCAGAACACTGAAGCTTTCTTT CASSQPDWQNTEAFF
TRBJ2-3 NA TRBV13 TRBD1 TGTGCCAGCAGCTTAGGGTATCCGGGACAGGGGACAGATACGCAGTATTTT CASSLGYPGQGTDTQYF
TRBJ2-1 NA TRBV4-3 TRBD2 TGCGCCAGCAGCCAAGATGGCGGGAGTCTATCCTACAATGAGCAGTTCTTC CASSQDGGSLSYNEQFF
TRBJ1-1 NA TRBV28 TRBD1 TGTGCCAGCAGTTTTCTACCGGGACAGGGAAACACTGAAGCTTTCTTT CASSFLPGQGNTEAFF
TRBJ1-5 once TRBV7-9 TRBD1 TGTGCCAGCAGCGTTGACAGGGGAGGCAATCAGCCCCAGCATTTT CASSVDRGGNQPQHF
TRBJ2-2 NA TRBV9 NA TGTGCCAGCAGCGTAGGCGGGACTTCTAACACCGGGGAGCTGTTTTTT CASSVGGTSNTGELFF
TRBJ1-1 NA TRBV18 TRBD1 TGTGCCAGCTCACCTGGCCCGGGACAGGGTGGGACTGAAGCTTTCTTT CASSPGPGQGGTEAFF